This is a list of T cell receptor beta chains from one sample in a study of blood T cell repertoires in COVID-19. Measured with immunoSEQ multiplex PCR; TCRdb has only the in-frame clones, and not every one. The table records over 100,000 clones, approximately 84% of them present only once. The sample comprised peripheral blood. Receptors were obtained from a middle-aged man with active or convalescent COVID-19. The CDR3 runs from the conserved cysteine through the conserved F or W. Fields, in order: D gene, J gene, V gene, clone size, CDR3 protein, CDR3 DNA. D genes are given only for firm matches. The size entry is marked missing in some rows and otherwise reads once, few, many or a size class.

>TRBD2|TRBJ2-5|TRBV9|.
CASSLSPQLAGAGETQYF
TGTGCCAGCAGCCTCTCCCCCCAACTAGCGGGGGCGGGGGAGACCCAGTACTTC
>TRBD1|TRBJ2-1|TRBV9|.
CASSVPGTGAREQFF
TGTGCCAGCAGCGTCCCCGGGACAGGTGCTCGTGAGCAGTTCTTC
>TRBD2|TRBJ2-3|TRBV6-1|.
CASSEASSGGRDTQYF
TGTGCCAGCAGTGAAGCGTCTAGCGGGGGGAGGGATACGCAGTATTTT
>TRBD1|TRBJ1-4|TRBV18|.
CASSPGQGEGEKLFF
TGTGCCAGCTCACCGGGACAGGGTGAAGGTGAAAAACTGTTTTTT
>TRBD1|TRBJ2-1|TRBV6-5|.
CASSRPTGGNEQFF
TGTGCCAGCAGTCGCCCGACAGGGGGAAATGAGCAGTTCTTC
>TRBD1|TRBJ2-5|TRBV18|few
CASSPTGPETQYF
TGTGCCAGCTCACCGACAGGGCCAGAGACCCAGTACTTC
>.|TRBJ1-4|TRBV13|.
CASSISQGGEKLFF
TGTGCCAGCAGCATTTCACAGGGCGGTGAAAAACTGTTTTTT
>TRBD1|TRBJ2-5|TRBV4-3|few
CASSQDYRGQTQETQYF
TGCGCCAGCAGCCAAGATTATAGGGGACAGACACAAGAGACCCAGTACTTC
>.|TRBJ2-7|TRBV19|.
CASRRQARDGYEQYF
TGTGCCAGTAGACGACAGGCGAGAGATGGCTACGAGCAGTACTTC
>.|TRBJ2-1|TRBV2|.
CASSPTAGADEQFF
TGTGCCAGCAGCCCCACTGCAGGGGCAGATGAGCAGTTCTTC
>TRBD1|TRBJ1-2|TRBV24-1|.
CATSDQDRGYGYTF
TGTGCCACCAGTGATCAGGACAGGGGTTATGGCTACACCTTC
>TRBD2|TRBJ2-2|TRBV7-2|.
CASSLLASGGAWDTGELFF
TGTGCCAGCAGCTTATTGGCTAGCGGGGGGGCCTGGGACACCGGGGAGCTGTTTTTT
>TRBD1|TRBJ1-5|TRBV19|few
CASSIEGTGGGQPQHF
TGTGCCAGTAGTATAGAAGGGACAGGGGGCGGCCAGCCCCAGCATTTT
>.|TRBJ1-4|TRBV29-1|.
CSCRDNNEKLFF
TGCAGCTGCCGGGACAATAATGAAAAACTGTTTTTT
>.|TRBJ2-7|TRBV5-1|.
CASSLQEPYEQYF
TGCGCCAGCAGCTTACAGGAACCTTACGAGCAGTACTTC
>.|TRBJ1-6|TRBV2|.
CASSETVKAPLHF
TGTGCCAGCAGTGAGACAGTTAAAGCACCCCTCCACTTT
>TRBD1|TRBJ2-7|TRBV6-1|.
CASSEGRSRGLSYEQYF
TGTGCCAGCAGTGAGGGCCGGAGCAGGGGGCTCTCCTACGAGCAGTACTTC
>TRBD2|TRBJ2-1|TRBV6-5|.
CASRSPSGAEQFF
TGTGCCAGCAGGTCCCCTAGCGGGGCTGAGCAGTTCTTC